This TCR beta chain was sequenced in a study of T cell clonality in common variable immunodeficiency. Broader study findings: Repertoire-complication correlations in CVID were limited by patient heterogeneity.

This clone was seen many times. Its antigen is as yet unknown. The DNA ends 3 residues before the CDR3 does, and the rest of the CDR3 is filled in from the germline J gene. CDR3 length equals 14 residues. The ends lost 5 bases at V and 5 bases at J; junction bases unmatched: 9. Germline loops: CDR1 SNHLY, CDR2 FYNNEI. Both groups were predominantly of Caucasian heritage. CVID and control samples used equivalent genomic DNA input. Clones were read by immunoSEQ multiplex PCR, and TCRdb kept only the in-frame ones, dropping some. Reported are 50,000 or so clones, none seen only once; the ten largest carry about 3.4%.

The source material was peripheral blood mononuclear cells. The clonotype comes from a person aged 18 to 70 in good health. This rearrangement joins TRBV2 to TRBJ2-7, with 7 bases that match TRBD1. CDR3 amino acids: CASSPTGFNHEQYF. Partial CDR3 DNA: TGTGCCAGCAGTCCGACAGGGTTTAACCACGAG.